This TCR beta chain is drawn from a study of blood T cell repertoires in COVID-19. In the study overall: Sites across the United States, Italy and Spain contributed samples from acute and convalescent COVID-19.

Germline lookup yields CDR1 LNHDA and CDR2 SQIVND (reference sequence). The V gene lost 4 bases and the J gene lost 1 base, with 7 bases spanning the gap. This CDR3 contains 13 residues. In the original analysis: The assay estimated nucleated cells by amplifying reference gene primers. This table comes from immunoSEQ multiplex PCR, and its TCRdb copy is limited to in-frame clones, with some not included. Clone size and V and J calls were adopted from that table, with D and trimming inferred from the DNA. The table records approximately 70,000 clones, about three quarters of them present only once. The rearrangement joins TRBV19 to TRBJ1-1; TRBD1 is a possible D gene (6 bases). Sequenced material: peripheral blood. The sequence was collected from a woman in her sixties or seventies with acute or convalescent COVID-19. The CDR3 protein is CASSRQENTEAFF. CDR3 in DNA: TGTGCCAGTAGTAGACAGGAGAACACTGAAGCTTTCTTT.